This is a list of T cell receptor beta chains from one sample in a study of cytomegalovirus exposure and HLA in healthy donors. TCRdb's table, derived via immunoSEQ multiplex PCR, lists solely in-frame clones and lacks some. There are 99,000 or so clones in the sample; more than 70% occur only once, and around 2.1% lies in the top ten. The sequenced material came from PBMCs. The source of these receptors is a man aged 30-40 years in good health and CMV-seronegative. Both conserved end residues are part of each CDR3. Fields, in order: J gene, clone size, D gene, V gene, CDR3 DNA, CDR3 protein. A D gene is named only where the DNA matches it firmly. Only some rows state a clone size, as once, few, many or a class for expanded clones.

J: TRBJ2-7
size: .
D: .
V: TRBV18
DNA: TGTGCCAGCTCACCACCCGAGGGAATTGGAGGCGAGCAGTACTTC
CDR3: CASSPPEGIGGEQYF

J: TRBJ1-5
size: .
D: .
V: TRBV19
DNA: TGTGCCAGTAGTGCGGGGTTCGGGGAACCCCAGCCCCAGCATTTT
CDR3: CASSAGFGEPQPQHF

J: TRBJ2-7
size: .
D: TRBD1
V: TRBV7-9
DNA: TGTGCCAGCAGAGGACAGGGGAGCTACGAGCAGTACTTC
CDR3: CASRGQGSYEQYF

J: TRBJ1-1
size: .
D: .
V: TRBV29-1
DNA: TGCAGCGGGGAGATCGCGGGAAAGAGGAGAGCTGAAGCTTTCTTT
CDR3: CSGEIAGKRRAEAFF

J: TRBJ2-6
size: .
D: .
V: TRBV5-1
DNA: TGCGCCAGCAGCTTGGAAGGCACCGGGTGGTCTGGGGCCAACGTCCTGACTTTC
CDR3: CASSLEGTGWSGANVLTF

J: TRBJ1-1
size: .
D: TRBD1
V: TRBV6-5
DNA: TGTGCCAGCAGCTACCAGGACAGGGTCGGCACTGAAGCTTTCTTT
CDR3: CASSYQDRVGTEAFF

J: TRBJ2-3
size: .
D: TRBD2
V: TRBV7-9
DNA: TGTGCCAGCAGCTCCCGCAGCGGGAGTGGAACAGATACGCAGTATTTT
CDR3: CASSSRSGSGTDTQYF

J: TRBJ1-6
size: .
D: TRBD1
V: TRBV5-1
DNA: TGCGCCAGCAGCGCGACCGGGACAGGGAGTAATTCACCCCTCCACTTT
CDR3: CASSATGTGSNSPLHF

J: TRBJ1-2
size: .
D: .
V: TRBV6-5
DNA: TGTGCCAGCAGTGCCGGACAGAGATATGGCTACACCTTC
CDR3: CASSAGQRYGYTF

J: TRBJ2-1
size: .
D: TRBD2
V: TRBV7-9
DNA: TGTGCCAGCAGCTCTGGGAGGGGAGCGGGAGTTTGGGATGAGCAGTTCTTC
CDR3: CASSSGRGAGVWDEQFF

J: TRBJ2-7
size: .
D: TRBD1
V: TRBV6-5
DNA: TGTGCCAGCAGTTACGACAGGGATAGCTCCTACGAGCAGTACTTC
CDR3: CASSYDRDSSYEQYF

J: TRBJ2-1
size: .
D: .
V: TRBV9
DNA: TGTGCCAGCAGCGTAGAACAGAGGGAAGCAAATGAGCAGTTCTTC
CDR3: CASSVEQREANEQFF

J: TRBJ1-3
size: .
D: .
V: TRBV28
DNA: TGTGCCAGCAGTACTATCGCCCCCCTTGCAACCATATATTTT
CDR3: CASSTIAPLATIYF

J: TRBJ2-1
size: few
D: .
V: TRBV5-1
DNA: TGCGCCAGCAGTCCGATCGTGAGTAGCGGAGGTTACAATGAGCAGTTCTTC
CDR3: CASSPIVSSGGYNEQFF

J: TRBJ2-7
size: .
D: TRBD2
V: TRBV7-3
DNA: TGTGCCAGCAGCTTAATGGGGGACTCTAGCGGGATAAGGTACTTC
CDR3: CASSLMGDSSGIRYF

J: TRBJ1-1
size: .
D: TRBD1
V: TRBV7-9
DNA: TGTGCCAGCAGCTCGACAGGGGGGACGAACACTGAAGCTTTCTTT
CDR3: CASSSTGGTNTEAFF

J: TRBJ2-3
size: .
D: .
V: TRBV18
DNA: TGTGCCAGCTCACCGTCGGGTAGCACAGATACGCAGTATTTT
CDR3: CASSPSGSTDTQYF

J: TRBJ2-3
size: .
D: TRBD1
V: TRBV10-3
DNA: TGTGCCATCAGTGAGATCATAGGGGGCCAGCCGGATACGCAGTATTTT
CDR3: CAISEIIGGQPDTQYF

J: TRBJ2-5
size: .
D: TRBD2
V: TRBV5-1
DNA: TGCGCCAGCAGCCCGACGGCGGGGGGTGCAGAGACCCAGTACTTC
CDR3: CASSPTAGGAETQYF

J: TRBJ2-6
size: .
D: .
V: TRBV9
DNA: TGTGCCAGCAACGGTCCGGAGGGCTCTGGGGCCAACGTCCTGACTTTC
CDR3: CASNGPEGSGANVLTF

J: TRBJ2-1
size: few
D: TRBD2
V: TRBV7-3
DNA: TGTGCCAGCAGCTTAATGGTGGCTAGCGGTTACAATGAGCAGTTCTTC
CDR3: CASSLMVASGYNEQFF

J: TRBJ2-1
size: .
D: .
V: TRBV7-9
DNA: TGTTCCAGCAGCTTAGGGGAGCCTACCTACAATGAGCAGTTCTTC
CDR3: CSSSLGEPTYNEQFF

J: TRBJ1-6
size: once
D: .
V: TRBV19
DNA: TGTGCCAGTAGTAGGACCGGATCCGGAGGGAGGAATTCACCCCTCCACTTT
CDR3: CASSRTGSGGRNSPLHF

J: TRBJ2-3
size: .
D: TRBD2
V: TRBV9
DNA: TGTGCCAGCAGCGTCGGACTAGCGGGAGGGCCGGTGGTTACGCAGTATTTT
CDR3: CASSVGLAGGPVVTQYF

J: TRBJ1-1
size: .
D: TRBD1
V: TRBV10-3
DNA: TGTGCCATCAGTGAATCACAGGGGCGCGGGGTGGACACTGAAGCTTTCTTT
CDR3: CAISESQGRGVDTEAFF

J: TRBJ2-1
size: .
D: TRBD2
V: TRBV19
DNA: TGTGCCAGTAGTAAGGGACTAGCGGGAGAAAATGAGCAGTTCTTC
CDR3: CASSKGLAGENEQFF

J: TRBJ2-5
size: .
D: TRBD2
V: TRBV5-1
DNA: TGCGCCAGCAGCTGGGGGGGGGATGGAGAGACCCAGTACTTC
CDR3: CASSWGGDGETQYF

J: TRBJ2-5
size: .
D: TRBD1
V: TRBV5-1
DNA: TGCGCCAGCAGCTCGGGACAGACGGGCGCAGGAGAGACCCAGTACTTC
CDR3: CASSSGQTGAGETQYF

J: TRBJ1-3
size: once
D: .
V: TRBV7-9
DNA: TGTGCCAGCAGAAACAGCTCTGGAAACACCATATATTTT
CDR3: CASRNSSGNTIYF

J: TRBJ1-5
size: .
D: .
V: TRBV7-9
DNA: TGTGCCAGCAGCCTCGGGACATTCAATCAGCCCCAGCATTTT
CDR3: CASSLGTFNQPQHF

J: TRBJ2-5
size: .
D: .
V: TRBV6-6
DNA: TGTGCCAGCAGTTACTCGAGCGGTCGCCAAGAGACCCAGTACTTC
CDR3: CASSYSSGRQETQYF